This TCR beta chain derives from a study of TIL therapy for anti-PD-1-resistant metastatic lung cancer. In the study overall: Median patient age was approximately 58, ranging about 35-80 years. Tumors carried a median 1.5 non-synonymous mutations per megabase. Study-level points and caveats: Infused TIL clonotypes partially replaced the baseline blood repertoire, then decayed over months.

Sample time point: pre-treatment sample, taken before nivolumab and TIL therapy. Enrollment ran from 2017 to early 2020. The libraries were made with immunoSEQ v3. TCRdb keeps only in-frame clones here, not all; method: immunoSEQ multiplex PCR. The sample records 55,000 or so clones, approximately 75% being singletons. This clone was seen more than once but under ten times. The antigen remains undetermined. Trimming shortened V by 4 bases and J by 6 bases, and 14 bases separated the two germline ends. This CDR3 is 14 amino acids long. Germline V CDR1 and CDR2: SGHRS, YFSETQ. This clonotype was obtained from a person aged 25 to 85 with non-small cell lung cancer. The sample was blood, taken at baseline. The chain links TRBV5-1 to TRBJ1-5; the D gene is possibly TRBD1 (5 bases). The CDR3, as DNA: TGCGCCAGCAGCACTGGGGACGGCGGTCAGCCCCAGCATTTT. This encodes CASSTGDGGQPQHF.